This entry lists 7 T cell receptor beta chains sequenced from one sample in a study of CD8 T cells in ankylosing spondylitis. Findings and limits, study-wide: A TCR beta motif made of eight highly homologous variants seemed typical of ankylosing spondylitis blood.

Antigens for these TCRs are unknown. MiXCR was run by TCRdb on the 5' RACE reads, yielding one entry per CDR3 protein. The sample has 450,000 to 550,000 distinct CDR3 sequences, approximately 5.3% seen once. Sequenced material: blood, either unsorted or a sorted T cell fraction (not recorded which). The receptor source for this set is a male donor with ankylosing spondylitis.

In its sample, this clonotype was seen many times. The V and J genes are TRBV11-2 and TRBJ2-5, with 11 nucleotides matching TRBD2. Looked up from germline, CDR1 is SGHAT and CDR2 is FQNNGV. The V segment lost 6 bases and the J segment 5 bases; nucleotides outside the gene matches: 5. This CDR3 contains 14 residues. Here the CDR3 DNA reads TGTGCCAGCAGACTGGGACTAGCGGTTGAGACCCAGTACTTC. Its translation is CASRLGLAVETQYF.

This clonotype was counted ten times or more. This chain uses TRBV12-3 or TRBV12-4 with TRBJ2-2, with unresolved D. The germline V and J ends were trimmed by 5 bases and 4 bases, with 8 bases remaining between them. CDR3 length: 13 residues. The CDR3 sequence: CASSPSLTGELFF. The CDR3 region has the DNA TGTGCCAGCAGTCCCTCCCTCACCGGGGAGCTGTTTTTT.

This clonotype has at least ten counts. This chain joins TRBV7-2 and TRBJ2-1, with 8 bases identical to TRBD1. The CDR3 has 13 amino acids. After removal of 8 bases from V and 9 bases from J, the junction contained 9 bases not matched to a gene. The germline V gene encodes CDR1 SGHTA and CDR2 FQGNSA. The CDR3 loop is CASHYSGGAEQFF. The CDR3 bases are TGTGCCAGCCACTATTCAGGGGGCGCTGAGCAGTTCTTC.

The sample holds a few counts of this clonotype. The rearrangement joins TRBV7-9 to TRBJ2-7, with a possible D match to TRBD1 (5 bases). Germline V CDR1 and CDR2: SEHNR, FQNEAQ (reference sequence). Deletions cut 5 bases from V and 2 bases from J, with 10 bases between. The CDR3 is 13 amino acids. The chain's CDR3 is CASSAKGTYEQYF. The DNA for the CDR3 is TGTGCCAGCAGCGCAAAGGGGACCTACGAGCAGTACTTC. The whole variable domain, remainder taken from reference TRBV7-9 and TRBJ2-7, is DTGVSQNPRHKITKRGQNVTFRCDPISEHNRLYWYRQTLGQGPEFLTYFQNEAQLEKSRLLSDRFSAERPKGSFSTLEIQRTEQGDSAMYLCASSAKGTYEQYFGPGTRLTVT.

This clonotype was observed at least ten times. Relative to the germline gene, one junction end is altered; a read error may explain this. The chain joins TRBV29-1 to TRBJ1-2; D not certain. Germline V gene lookup returns CDR1 SQVTM and CDR2 ANQGSEA. This CDR3 region has 11 residues. The CDR3 reads CSVDQSAGLAF. The CDR3 bases are TGCAGCGTTGATCAGTCAGCCGGCCTCGCCTTC.

As to this clonotype: Just one base apart from a much larger clone, this may be a read error. The chain has TRBV20-1 and TRBJ2-1; TRBD1 might be the D (5 bases). Between the trimmed V and J ends, which lost 0 bases and 7 bases, there was a span of 16 bases. This CDR3 comprises 15 residues. Per germline, CDR1 DFQATT and CDR2 SNEGSKA (reference sequence). The CDR3 nucleotides read TGCAGTGCTAGAGAGGGGCGCCACACACAGAATGAGCAGTTCTTC. Amino acid sequence: CSAREGRHTQNEQFF.

This clonotype came up many times. This sequence joins TRBV7-2 and TRBJ2-1; TRBD2 might be the D (6 bases). V gave up 4 bases and J gave up 6 bases, with 13 bases separating them. The germline gives CDR1 SGHTA, CDR2 FQGNSA. The CDR3 has 14 residues. CDR3: CASSSLGGGNEQFF. CDR3 nucleotide sequence: TGTGCCAGCAGCTCCCTTGGGGGAGGCAATGAGCAGTTCTTC.